This T cell receptor beta chain was recorded in a study of blood T cells in healthy people across ages (dated by TCRdb to between 2015 and 2016). Notes on the research overall: In model experiments, roughly one uniquely barcoded TCR beta cDNA molecule per two T cells was captured by template switching. Using deep sequencing normalized with unique cDNA molecular identifiers, the study measured how TCR beta repertoire diversity changes with age. Four age groups were formed from the donors: young (average about 17 years), middle-aged (less than 40), aged (about 62) and long-lived (less than 85). Donors of different ages were randomly distributed across sequencing lanes to avoid experimental bias. Using the same blood draw, the study looked at two additional independent replicas of 1 million unique cDNA reads for two donors, one aged 18 to 30 and the other aged 80 or older.

Systemically healthy Caucasian individuals from Russia, about 38 in total and aged roughly 6 to 90 years, were included as donors. Each donor gave around 9 milliliters of peripheral blood, collected into EDTA-treated Vacutainer tubes. Ficoll-Paque density-gradient centrifugation was used to isolate PBMCs, with at least 7 million per sample. Total RNA was extracted from PBMCs with Trizol reagent, with at least 6 micrograms obtained per sample. For every donor, an aliquot of PBMCs went through flow cytometry to measure the percentages of naive CD45RAhigh/CD27high T cells. Details on this clonotype: Its antigen has not been determined. Base quality data are lacking; no much larger clone is found one base away.

The investigation overall reported the following: Compared with the aged group, the long-lived group had more naive CD4+ T cells, fewer expanded clones and increased TCR diversity, a pattern suggesting age selection. Estimates of total diversity from one million sequenced T cells were regarded as lower bounds and underestimates. Donor CMV infection status was unknown, potentially confounding age-related changes in expanded clonotypes. There was a strong correlation between observed TCR beta diversity and the percentage of naive T cells measured by flow cytometry. Observed TCR beta diversity per million T cells fell roughly linearly with age, and a significant reduction was already apparent by age roughly 41. Conclusive comparison of naive and antigen-experienced compartments was prevented by the profiling of bulk unsorted PBMCs.

Preparation of the library involved 5' RACE. A second PCR of about 6 to 11 cycles was run with a J-beta primer mix and a sample-barcoded 5' primer. A unique molecular identifier was introduced onto each TCR beta cDNA molecule by a template-switch 5' adaptor carrying 12 random nucleotides. At least 2.5 million CDR3-containing paired-end reads were obtained from each sample. The Mint cDNA synthesis kit, primed by a TRBC-specific oligonucleotide, was used to synthesize first-strand cDNA from all RNA. Following uracil-DNA glycosylase treatment, all cDNA underwent a first 18-cycle PCR with the universal primers M1SS and BC2_uni_R. Concerning the study's data processing: For normalization, 1 million high-quality reads, each with a distinct molecular identifier, were randomly selected from each sample. Instead of being binned into consensus sequences, reads with shared molecular identifiers were discarded. MiTCR, run with a Q25 quality threshold and the strictest error-elimination algorithm, handled CDR3 identification, clonotype clustering and error correction. Lower-bound total TCR beta diversity was estimated with a nonparametric unseen species model using Euler transformation. TCRdb reprocessing: public reads trimmed at Q25 with fastp, clones called with MiXCR, in-frame beta chains kept. Each entry is one CDR3 protein sequence, shown with its most common DNA and genes. The V and J calls shown here were made by TCRdb, not taken from the authors' results. This sample is represented by fewer than 2 million distinct CDR3 sequences; approximately 40% of them were singletons. The top ten hold around 23% of the sample.

This TCR was recovered from a human donor in good health. The specimen sequenced was blood.

The DNA is TGCAGCGTCCTCCATGGGCGGCCCGGGGCTTTCTTT. Translated, it gives CSVLHGRPGAFF. The chain employs TRBV29-1 and TRBJ1-1, with no reliable assignment of the D segment. V sheds 6 bases and J sheds 11 bases, leaving 19 bases between their ends. The CDR3, from cysteine to phenylalanine, totals 12 residues. Just CDR3 DNA is preserved here, 36 bases in frame from base 1. Looking up the germline V gene yields CDR1 SQVTM and CDR2 ANQGSEA. This CDR3, with the reference TRBV29-1 and TRBJ1-1 proteins standing in past its ends, gives the full variable domain SAVISQKPSRDICQRGTSLTIQCQVDSQVTMMFWYRQQPGQSLTLIATANQGSEATYESGFVIDKFPISRPNLTFSTLTVSNMSPEDSSIYLCSVLHGRPGAFFGQGTRLTVV.